This T cell receptor beta chain emerged from a study of T-cell reconstitution after alpha-beta-depleted transplantation in children. TCRbeta library construction was performed incorporating unique molecular identifiers. From the PCR reads, TCRdb called clonotypes with MiXCR, one entry per CDR3 protein. The repertoire holds roughly 170,000 distinct CDR3 sequences, about 6.8% seen once, with around 3.1% in the top ten. This clonotype was recorded at least ten times. V was pared by 0 bases and J by 1 base, with 7 bases between. CDR3 length equals 16 residues. Germline V gene lookup returns CDR1 ENHRY and CDR2 SYGVKD.

The TCR originated in a human donor who donated a stem cell graft to a child with Wiskott-Aldrich syndrome. The starting material was PBMCs from the stem cell graft donor, obtained from the stem cell graft. J is TRBJ1-6 and V is TRBV10-3; D gene uncertain. In nucleotides, the CDR3 is TGTGCCATCAGTGAGTCGAAAGGATCCTATAATTCACCCCTCCACTTT. This encodes CAISESKGSYNSPLHF.